The next 17 T cell receptor beta chains were all read from a single sample in a study of T cell responses to AZD1222 COVID-19 vaccine. TCRdb's table, derived via immunoSEQ multiplex PCR, lists solely in-frame clones and lacks some. This table holds around 150,000 clones, under 95% found once. The sample was peripheral blood, taken 28 days after the second AZD1222 dose. The receptors here all came from an adult who received the AZD1222 COVID-19 vaccine.

V is TRBV29-1 and J is TRBJ2-2; D gene uncertain. CDR1 is SQVTM, CDR2 ANQGSEA, per germline. V shed 7 bases and J shed 8 bases, with 11 bases lying between them. This CDR3 spans 11 amino acids. DNA for the CDR3: TGCAGCGGTTACGTGGGGGGGGAGCTGTTTTTT. This gives the protein CSGYVGGELFF.

The V gene is TRBV18, the J gene TRBJ2-2; 12 bases map to TRBD2. V shed 4 bases, J shed 2 bases, and the junction held 5 bases outside the gene matches. The CDR3 runs 17 residues. CDR1 and CDR2 (germline): KGHSH, LQKENI. CDR3 nucleotides: TGTGCCAGCTCACTACTAGCGGGAGGTCTAAACACCGGGGAGCTGTTTTTT. Its translation: CASSLLAGGLNTGELFF.

V and J are TRBV2 and TRBJ2-2; perhaps TRBD1 as D (6 bases). Germline lookup yields CDR1 SNHLY and CDR2 FYNNEI. The CDR3 sequence is 14 residues long. With 7 bases removed from V and 4 bases from J, the gap between germline ends came to 13 bases. The CDR3 loop is CASMLGAGTGELFF. The CDR3 coding sequence is TGTGCCAGCATGCTGGGGGCGGGCACCGGGGAGCTGTTTTTT.

The V and J genes are TRBV20-1 and TRBJ2-3, with 7 positions matching TRBD2. The CDR3 covers 16 residues. Germline loops: CDR1 DFQATT, CDR2 SNEGSKA (reference sequence). Trimming cost V 3 bases and J 4 bases; bases outside gene matches: 13. The CDR3 DNA follows: TGCAGTGCTAGTCAGTTCGCGGGAGCCAAAGCAGATACGCAGTATTTT. Translating it yields CSASQFAGAKADTQYF.

V and J are TRBV12-3 or TRBV12-4 and TRBJ1-5, with TRBD1 as a possible D gene (6 bases). The germline V and J ends were trimmed by 6 bases and 7 bases, with 13 bases remaining between them. The CDR3 length is 13 residues. CDR3 loop: CASRKQGEQPQHF. DNA for the CDR3: TGTGCCAGCAGAAAACAGGGAGAGCAGCCCCAGCATTTT.

The gene calls are TRBV4-3 and TRBJ2-1; 7 nucleotides match TRBD2. Germline lookup yields CDR1 LGHNA and CDR2 YSLEER. The CDR3 spans 11 residues. The junction had 3 bases not matched to a gene; V was cut back by 6 bases and J by 10 bases. Here the CDR3 DNA reads TGCGCCAGCAGTCTGCGGGAGGAGCAGTTCTTC. Translation gives CASSLREEQFF.

This clone was seen once. V and J are TRBV9 and TRBJ2-2, with 7 bases identical to TRBD2. This CDR3 spans 17 amino acids. The germline CDR1 and CDR2 sequences are SGDLS and YYNGEE. Trimming removed 4 bases from V and 0 bases from J; junction bases left unmatched: 9. The CDR3 coding sequence is TGTGCCAGCAGCCCTAGCGGCCAGATCGCGAACACCGGGGAGCTGTTTTTT. The encoded protein is CASSPSGQIANTGELFF.

The chain combines TRBV6-5 with TRBJ1-6; 9 nucleotides align to TRBD1. Germline V gene lookup returns CDR1 MNHEY and CDR2 SVGAGI. This CDR3 is built from 14 residues. The junction had 5 bases not matched to a gene; V was cut back by 7 bases and J by 7 bases. The chain's CDR3 is CASNWDRVNSPLHF. The CDR3 nucleotides read TGTGCCAGCAATTGGGACAGGGTCAATTCACCCCTCCACTTT.

The V and J genes are TRBV4-1 and TRBJ2-7; 13 bases align to TRBD2. Germline V lookup: CDR1 MGHRA, CDR2 YSYEKL. Trimming cost V 4 bases and J 2 bases; bases outside gene matches: 5. The length of the CDR3 is 16 residues. As DNA, the CDR3 is TGCGCCAGCAGCCCCCAGGGACTAGCGGGAACCTACGAGCAGTACTTC. Its protein product is CASSPQGLAGTYEQYF.

This clone was counted between two and nine times. The rearrangement joins TRBV6-1 to TRBJ2-6; D is undetermined. V was shortened by 4 bases and J by 1 base, with 14 bases between the two germline ends. The CDR3 covers 17 residues. Germline CDR1 MNHNS, CDR2 SASEGT. The CDR3 coding sequence is TGTGCCAGCAGTGTCGGCCACCTGACTTCTGGGGCCAACGTCCTGACTTTC. It yields the protein CASSVGHLTSGANVLTF.

V gene TRBV5-4 combines with J gene TRBJ2-1; TRBD1 might be the D (6 bases). Germline CDR1 is SGHNT and CDR2 is YYREEE (reference sequence). The CDR3 has 13 amino acids. V gave up 4 bases and J gave up 3 bases, with 8 bases separating them. The CDR3 DNA reads as TGTGCCAGCAGCCGACAGGTCTACAATGAGCAGTTCTTC. It specifies CASSRQVYNEQFF.

The gene calls are TRBV7-9 and TRBJ1-6; maybe TRBD1 (5 bases). Trimming took 3 bases from V and 7 from J, leaving 10 bases between them. The germline V gene has CDR1 SEHNR and CDR2 FQNEAQ (reference sequence). The CDR3 contains 14 residues. The CDR3 sequence: CASSFEGINSPLHF. The CDR3 DNA is TGTGCCAGCAGCTTCGAGGGGATCAATTCACCCCTCCACTTT.

This chain joins TRBV3-1 (or the pseudogene TRBV3-2) and TRBJ1-6, with no clear D. Trimming pared 2 bases from V and 9 bases from J, leaving 8 bases between. The CDR3 is 13 amino acids. Germline CDR1 LGHDT, CDR2 YNNKEL (reference sequence). This CDR3 is CASSQPPSSPLHF. CDR3 coding DNA: TGTGCCAGCAGCCAACCGCCATCTTCACCCCTCCACTTT.

In this sample, this clone turned up once. This chain uses TRBV15 with TRBJ2-7; 7 bases agree with TRBD2. The CDR3 has 14 residues. Trimming removed 5 bases from V and 0 bases from J; junction bases left unmatched: 4. The germline CDR1 and CDR2 sequences are LNHNV and YYDKDF (reference sequence). CDR3 in amino acids: CATSPRTSSYEQYF. CDR3 DNA: TGTGCCACCAGCCCCCGGACTAGCTCCTACGAGCAGTACTTC.

The chain carries TRBV6-5 and TRBJ2-2, with 8 bases identical to TRBD1. This CDR3 is 15 amino acids long. Germline CDR1 and CDR2: MNHEY and SVGAGI. The trim removed 6 bases at V and 5 bases at J, leaving 8 bases unmatched. The CDR3, as DNA: TGTGCCAGCAGGCACGACAGGGGTGGTACCGGGGAGCTGTTTTTT. Translated, it gives CASRHDRGGTGELFF.

This clone occurred once. The genes are TRBV21-1 and TRBJ1-2; the tabulated D call, TRBD1, remains unverified against the DNA. TRBV21-1 is recorded as a pseudogene. This CDR3 has 14 amino acids. This CDR3 is CASSHIVVNYGYTF. In DNA, the CDR3 is TGTGCCAGCAGCCACATTGTTGTAAACTATGGCTACACCTTC.

This chain joins TRBV10-3 and TRBJ2-3; TRBD1 or TRBD2 may be the D gene (7 bases each). Looked up from germline, CDR1 is ENHRY and CDR2 is SYGVKD. Trimming left V 3 bases short and J 0 bases short, with 19 bases between. The CDR3 contains 18 residues. The CDR3 coding sequence is TGTGCCATCAGTGATAGCGGTCCCAGGGGGGGGAGCACAGATACGCAGTATTTT. This gives the protein CAISDSGPRGGSTDTQYF.